The 27 T cell receptor beta chains below come from one sample, sequenced in a study of T cell responses to AZD1222 COVID-19 vaccine. Generated by immunoSEQ multiplex PCR, the TCRdb table keeps only in-frame clones and is missing some. Among around 78,000 clones listed, about nine tenths were seen once. The sequencing used peripheral blood, collected 28 days after the second AZD1222 dose. All receptors derive from an adult who received the AZD1222 COVID-19 vaccine.

The chain employs TRBV24-1 and TRBJ1-4; TRBD1 is a possible D gene (5 bases). Per germline, CDR1 KGHDR and CDR2 SFDVKD. The CDR3 covers 15 residues. V was shortened by 4 bases and J by 7 bases, with 15 bases between the two germline ends. For the CDR3, the DNA is TGTGCCACCAGTGAGGTGACAGCCGGAGGTGAAAAACTGTTTTTT. Residues: CATSEVTAGGEKLFF.

The chain combines TRBV7-9 with TRBJ1-4; D gene uncertain. V shed 3 bases and J shed 0 bases, with 8 bases lying between them. The CDR3 is 15 residues long. Germline CDR1 SEHNR, CDR2 FQNEAQ (reference sequence). Written as DNA, the CDR3 is TGTGCCAGCAGCTTGGGTAGTACAACTAATGAAAAACTGTTTTTT. Translation gives CASSLGSTTNEKLFF.

The chain employs TRBV30 and TRBJ1-1; no clear D. CDR1 and CDR2 from the germline V gene are GTSNPN and SVGIG (reference sequence). Trimming took off 2 bases at V and 0 bases at J, with 7 bases between the two ends. This CDR3 is built from 13 residues. The CDR3 region is CAWSKGMNTEAFF. The CDR3 nucleotides read TGTGCCTGGAGTAAAGGAATGAACACTGAAGCTTTCTTT. Combining the CDR3 with reference TRBV30 and TRBJ1-1 gives the whole variable domain SQTIHQWPATLVQPVGSPLSLECTVEGTSNPNLYWYRQAAGRGLQLLFYSVGIGQISSEVPQNLSASRPQDRQFILSSKKLLLSDSGFYLCAWSKGMNTEAFFGQGTRLTVV.

V usage is TRBV11-3 and J usage is TRBJ2-1, with 8 bases that match TRBD2. Germline trimming cut 7 bases from V and 6 bases from J; bases unmatched to any gene: 8. The CDR3 totals 14 residues. The V gene's germline CDR1 is SGHNT and CDR2 YENEEA. CDR3 loop: CASNLGRASNEQFF. The CDR3 DNA reads as TGTGCCAGCAACCTCGGGAGGGCCTCCAATGAGCAGTTCTTC.

This chain links TRBV11-3 with TRBJ1-2, with 9 bases identical to TRBD1. J lost 0 bases, V lost 1 base, and 6 bases had no gene match. The germline V gene has CDR1 SGHNT and CDR2 YENEEA. CDR3 length: 17 amino acids. CDR3 bases: TGTGCCAGCAGCTTAGCCGGGACAGGGACCGCTAACTATGGCTACACCTTC. The encoded protein is CASSLAGTGTANYGYTF. Full variable domain (rest looked up from reference TRBV11-3 and TRBJ1-2): EAGVVQSPRYKIIEKKQPVAFWCNPISGHNTLYWYLQNLGQGPELLIRYENEEAVDDSQLPKDRFSAERLKGVDSTLKIQPAELGDSAVYLCASSLAGTGTANYGYTFGSGTRLTVV.

The chain uses TRBV7-9 and TRBJ2-1; D is unresolved. The germline V gene has CDR1 SEHNR and CDR2 FQNEAQ (reference sequence). The CDR3 spans 16 residues. V was trimmed by 4 bases and J by 0 bases, leaving 13 bases between them. The chain's CDR3 is CASSSRVESSYNEQFF. The CDR3 DNA sequence: TGTGCCAGCAGCTCAAGGGTTGAGAGCTCCTACAATGAGCAGTTCTTC.

This clone came up once. This chain connects TRBV14 to TRBJ1-2; 7 nucleotides line up with TRBD1. Germline V gene sequence: CDR1 SGHDN, CDR2 FVKESK. V was clipped by 5 bases and J by 10 bases; unmatched bases: 10. The CDR3 spans 13 residues. The CDR3 protein is CASSSTGTVLYTF. The CDR3 nucleotides are TGTGCCAGCAGCAGTACCGGGACAGTTCTCTACACCTTC. The entire variable domain, with the rest obtained from reference TRBV14 and TRBJ1-2, is as follows: EAGVTQFPSHSVIEKGQTVTLRCDPISGHDNLYWYRRVMGKEIKFLLHFVKESKQDESGMPNNRFLAERTGGTYSTLKVQPAELEDSGVYFCASSSTGTVLYTFGSGTRLTVV.

The chain combines TRBV30 with TRBJ1-4, with D possibly matching TRBD1 (5 bases). The germline CDR1 and CDR2 sequences are GTSNPN and SVGIG (reference sequence). Trimming pared 2 bases from V and 6 bases from J, leaving 19 bases between. The CDR3 totals 16 residues. This chain's CDR3 is CAWSRGRVRGDEKLFF. In nucleotides, the CDR3 is TGTGCCTGGAGTCGAGGCCGGGTTAGAGGGGATGAAAAACTGTTTTTT.

The chain has TRBV7-9 and TRBJ1-1; D gene unclear. Trimming took 1 base from V and 4 from J, leaving 7 bases between them. Germline assignment: CDR1 SEHNR and CDR2 FQNEAQ (reference sequence). CDR3 size: 13 residues. CDR3 region: CASSLEVVTEAFF. CDR3 sequence (DNA): TGTGCCAGCAGCTTAGAAGTAGTCACTGAAGCTTTCTTT.

The V gene is TRBV5-1, the J gene TRBJ2-1; 7 bases map to TRBD1. J gave up 1 base and V 7 bases, and 5 bases lay outside the gene matches. There are 14 residues in the CDR3. Per germline, CDR1 SGHRS and CDR2 YFSETQ. This CDR3 is CASGTGVSYNEQFF. CDR3 bases: TGCGCCAGCGGAACAGGGGTTTCCTACAATGAGCAGTTCTTC.

The chain carries TRBV11-2 and TRBJ1-2, with a tentative D call TRBD1 (5 bases). The germline V and J ends were trimmed by 4 bases and 3 bases, with 15 bases remaining between them. Germline-derived CDR1 and CDR2 are SGHAT and FQNNGV. CDR3 size: 15 residues. In DNA form, the CDR3 reads TGTGCCAGCAGCTCAATCTACAGGTTTGACTATGGCTACACCTTC. Protein: CASSSIYRFDYGYTF. Complete variable domain (other parts from reference TRBV11-2 and TRBJ1-2): EAGVAQSPRYKIIEKRQSVAFWCNPISGHATLYWYQQILGQGPKLLIQFQNNGVVDDSQLPKDRFSAERLKGVDSTLKIQPAKLEDSAVYLCASSSIYRFDYGYTFGSGTRLTVV.

The chain has TRBV5-6 and TRBJ2-7; 10 bases are shared with TRBD1. Looked up from germline, CDR1 is SGHDT and CDR2 is YYEEEE. The CDR3 consists of 15 residues. The J segment lost 2 bases and the V segment lost 4 bases, leaving 6 bases of the junction unmatched. CDR3 in amino acids: CASSNTGTGAYEQYF. The DNA of the CDR3 is TGTGCCAGCAGCAACACCGGGACAGGGGCCTACGAGCAGTACTTC. Full variable domain (remainder filled in from reference TRBV5-6 and TRBJ2-7): DAGVTQSPTHLIKTRGQQVTLRCSPKSGHDTVSWYQQALGQGPQFIFQYYEEEERQRGNFPDRFSGHQFPNYSSELNVNALLLGDSALYLCASSNTGTGAYEQYFGPGTRLTVT.

In nucleotides, the CDR3 is TGTGCCAGCAGCTTTAGGCGGACCTCTGGAAACACCATATATTTT. This gives the protein CASSFRRTSGNTIYF. This chain connects TRBV5-6 to TRBJ1-3; D uncertain. Germline CDR1 reads SGHDT; CDR2 reads YYEEEE. Trimming shortened V by 2 bases and J by 0 bases, and 9 bases separated the two germline ends. There are 15 residues in the CDR3.

The CDR3 DNA is TGTGCCAGCAGTCGCTCTGGGACTAGCGGGAGGTCCCCCTACGAGCAGTACTTC. It yields the protein CASSRSGTSGRSPYEQYF. This chain connects TRBV6-6 to TRBJ2-7; 15 bases fit TRBD2. V trimming: 5 bases; J trimming: 2 bases; junction bases outside the gene matches: 10. The CDR3 is 18 residues long. Germline lookup yields CDR1 MNHNY and CDR2 SVGAGI (reference sequence).

The rearrangement links TRBV6-5 to TRBJ2-7, with D tentatively TRBD1 (5 bases). V was cut by 6 bases and J by 2 bases, with 17 bases left in between. Looked up from germline, CDR1 is MNHEY and CDR2 is SVGAGI. This CDR3 comprises 15 residues. Here the CDR3 DNA reads TGTGCCAGCAGCTCAGGGTTTAACCCTCCCTACGAGCAGTACTTC. It is translated as CASSSGFNPPYEQYF.

J is TRBJ1-1 and V is TRBV5-4; no definite D call. V lost 0 bases to trimming and J lost 5 bases, with 8 bases between them. Germline loops: CDR1 SGHNT, CDR2 YYREEE (reference sequence). The CDR3 loop spans 13 amino acids. CDR3 sequence reads: CASSLGQVTEAFF. CDR3 in DNA: TGTGCCAGCAGCTTGGGGCAAGTGACTGAAGCTTTCTTT.

The chain combines TRBV3-1 (or the pseudogene TRBV3-2) with TRBJ2-2; D unclear. The CDR3 spans 14 residues. The germline V gene has CDR1 LGHDT and CDR2 YNNKEL (reference sequence). V lost 8 bases and J 2 bases, leaving 12 bases between the germline ends. The CDR3 is CASRGGFNTGELFF. DNA of the CDR3: TGTGCCAGCCGTGGTGGGTTTAACACCGGGGAGCTGTTTTTT.

The genes are TRBV2 and TRBJ2-7; no firm D call. V lost 3 bases, J lost 6 bases, and 6 bases lay in between. This CDR3 is built from 11 residues. Looked up from germline, CDR1 is SNHLY and CDR2 is FYNNEI. CDR3 loop: CASSDVTEQYF. As DNA, the CDR3 is TGTGCCAGCAGTGACGTAACCGAGCAGTACTTC. Using reference TRBV2 and TRBJ2-7 for the parts outside the CDR3, the full variable domain is EPEVTQTPSHQVTQMGQEVILRCVPISNHLYFYWYRQILGQKVEFLVSFYNNEISEKSEIFDDQFSVERPDGSNFTLKIRSTKLEDSAMYFCASSDVTEQYFGPGTRLTVT.

V gene TRBV6-5 combines with J gene TRBJ1-1; D is ambiguous. V was pared by 2 bases and J by 6 bases, with 10 bases between. CDR1 and CDR2 (germline): MNHEY, SVGAGI. The CDR3 covers 13 residues. CDR3 residues: CASSYLDLAEAFF. The CDR3 nucleotides are TGTGCCAGCAGTTACCTTGATTTGGCTGAAGCTTTCTTT.

This chain uses TRBV21-1 with TRBJ2-7; TRBD2, the table's D call, lacks a check against the DNA. TRBV21-1 is a recognized pseudogene. The CDR3 has 18 residues. CDR3 sequence reads: CASSNDPRVGGPSGEQYF. The CDR3 bases are TGTGCCAGCAGCAATGACCCCCGAGTTGGAGGGCCCTCGGGTGAACAGTACTTC.

This sequence joins TRBV5-4 and TRBJ2-1; possibly TRBD1 or TRBD2 for D (5 bases each). CDR3 length: 13 residues. CDR1 SGHNT and CDR2 YYREEE come from the germline V gene (reference sequence). Trimming removed 1 base at V and 12 bases at J, with 14 bases between. Here the CDR3 reads CASSLSGSIVQFF. DNA for the CDR3: TGTGCCAGCAGCTTGTCAGGGAGTATAGTGCAGTTCTTC.

The chain employs TRBV2 and TRBJ1-4; D gene ambiguous. Germline V lookup: CDR1 SNHLY, CDR2 FYNNEI. V shed 7 bases and J shed 7 bases, with 13 bases lying between them. The CDR3 runs to 13 residues. This CDR3 reads CASKPVVFEKLFF. The CDR3 nucleotides are TGTGCCAGCAAGCCCGTGGTGTTTGAAAAACTGTTTTTT.

The chain joins TRBV4-1 to TRBJ2-1; 14 bases are shared with TRBD2. This CDR3 contains 16 residues. The trim removed 4 bases at V and 6 bases at J, leaving 5 bases unmatched. The germline V gene encodes CDR1 MGHRA and CDR2 YSYEKL. CDR3 nucleotide sequence: TGCGCCAGCAGCCTAGAAGGACTAGCGGGAGGCAATGAGCAGTTCTTC. This sequence encodes CASSLEGLAGGNEQFF.

The chain employs TRBV5-1 and TRBJ1-4; D is unclear. Germline V gives CDR1 SGHRS, CDR2 YFSETQ. The CDR3 totals 14 residues. V was clipped by 1 base and J by 8 bases, with 12 bases between them. CDR3: CASSLSPDNEKLFF. The CDR3 nucleotides are TGCGCCAGCAGCTTGAGTCCAGATAACGAAAAACTGTTTTTT.

The chain combines TRBV5-6 with TRBJ1-5; 8 bases agree with TRBD1. Germline-derived CDR1 and CDR2 are SGHDT and YYEEEE. Germline trimming cut 3 bases from V and 5 bases from J; bases unmatched to any gene: 7. The CDR3 is 15 residues long. CDR3 DNA: TGTGCCAGCAGCTGGACAGGGCGAGGGGATCAGCCCCAGCATTTT. Translating gives CASSWTGRGDQPQHF.

For the CDR3, the DNA is TGTGCCAGCAGCCAAGATAAGGCAGGGCAGCGGAACACTGAAGCTTTCTTT. It is translated as CASSQDKAGQRNTEAFF. The chain is built from TRBV14 and TRBJ1-1; D possibly corresponds to TRBD1 (5 bases). V was pared by 0 bases and J by 1 base, with 15 bases between. The CDR3 contains 17 residues. Germline CDR1 and CDR2: SGHDN and FVKESK. The variable domain in full, completed from reference TRBV14 and TRBJ1-1, reads EAGVTQFPSHSVIEKGQTVTLRCDPISGHDNLYWYRRVMGKEIKFLLHFVKESKQDESGMPNNRFLAERTGGTYSTLKVQPAELEDSGVYFCASSQDKAGQRNTEAFFGQGTRLTVV.

The chain carries TRBV27 and TRBJ2-1; 7 bases fit TRBD2. Germline lookup yields CDR1 MNHEY and CDR2 SMNVEV (reference sequence). V lost 6 bases to trimming and J lost 2 bases; unmatched junction nucleotides: 13. This CDR3 is 17 amino acids long. The CDR3 sequence is CASSHWRGGGTYNEQFF. The CDR3 DNA reads as TGTGCCAGCAGCCACTGGAGGGGCGGGGGTACCTACAATGAGCAGTTCTTC.